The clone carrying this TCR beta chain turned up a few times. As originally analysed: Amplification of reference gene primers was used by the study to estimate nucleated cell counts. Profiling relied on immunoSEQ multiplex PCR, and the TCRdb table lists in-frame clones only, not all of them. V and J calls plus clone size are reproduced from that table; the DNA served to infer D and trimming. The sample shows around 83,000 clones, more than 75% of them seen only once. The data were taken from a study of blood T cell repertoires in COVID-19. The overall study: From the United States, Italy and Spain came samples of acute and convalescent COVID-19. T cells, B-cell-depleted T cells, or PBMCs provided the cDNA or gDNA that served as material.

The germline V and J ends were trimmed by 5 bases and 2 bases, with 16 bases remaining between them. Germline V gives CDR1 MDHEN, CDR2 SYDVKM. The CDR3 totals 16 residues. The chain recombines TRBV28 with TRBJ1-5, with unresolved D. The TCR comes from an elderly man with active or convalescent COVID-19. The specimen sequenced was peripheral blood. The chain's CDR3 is CASSPLTREGNQPQHF. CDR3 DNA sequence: TGTGCCAGCAGTCCCCTAACTCGGGAGGGCAATCAGCCCCAGCATTTT.